The 20 T cell receptor beta chains reported below all come from one sample, sequenced in a study of cytomegalovirus exposure and HLA in healthy donors. Vbeta (60) and Jbeta (13) primers were used in the PCR. Some clones are missing from TCRdb's copy, which holds only in-frame ones; the method was immunoSEQ multiplex PCR. The table has 90,000 to 140,000 clones, approximately 82% seen once. Sequenced input: PBMCs. Source of these receptors: a man aged 40-55 years in good health and CMV-seropositive.

The chain uses TRBV28 and TRBJ1-2; D is unclear. CDR3 length equals 13 residues. Trimming cost V 4 bases and J 8 bases, with 14 bases left between them. Germline V gives CDR1 MDHEN, CDR2 SYDVKM. The CDR3: CASSSPGRGGYTF. The CDR3 DNA reads TGTGCCAGCAGTTCTCCCGGGCGAGGGGGCTACACCTTC.

This clone was detected a few times. This chain links TRBV12-5 with TRBJ1-5; 10 bases map to TRBD1. CDR1 is LGHNT and CDR2 is FRNRAP in the germline V gene. This CDR3 spans 15 amino acids. Trimming removed 1 base from V and 6 bases from J; junction bases left unmatched: 3. CDR3 sequence: CASGLGDRGGQPQHF. Written as DNA, the CDR3 is TGTGCTAGTGGTTTGGGGGACAGGGGAGGTCAGCCCCAGCATTTT.

A few counts support this clone. The rearrangement joins TRBV7-9 to TRBJ2-7; D call uncertain. The CDR3 runs 14 residues. V shed 5 bases and J shed 5 bases, with 16 bases lying between them. CDR1 is SEHNR, CDR2 FQNEAQ, per germline (reference sequence). The CDR3 protein is CASSRNYPRNEQYF. The CDR3 DNA is TGTGCCAGCAGCCGAAATTACCCTAGAAACGAGCAGTACTTC.

CDR3 residues: CAWRGRGTVEQFF. The DNA for the CDR3 is TGTGCCTGGAGGGGCAGGGGGACCGTTGAGCAGTTCTTC. V is TRBV30 and J is TRBJ2-1; 7 bases are shared with TRBD1. The CDR3 loop spans 13 amino acids. Germline assignment: CDR1 GTSNPN and CDR2 SVGIG (reference sequence). With 3 bases clipped from V and 9 bases from J, the junction kept 8 bases outside the gene matches.

The V and J genes are TRBV28 and TRBJ2-7, with 10 bases fitting TRBD1. With 4 bases clipped from V and 4 bases from J, the junction kept 10 bases outside the gene matches. The CDR3 is made up of 16 amino acids. The germline V gene has CDR1 MDHEN and CDR2 SYDVKM. The CDR3 here is CASSWGTGARLYEQYF. Here the CDR3 DNA reads TGTGCCAGCAGTTGGGGGACAGGGGCCCGACTTTACGAGCAGTACTTC.

J is TRBJ2-1 and V is TRBV19; 7 bases match TRBD2. Trimming removed 1 base from V and 12 bases from J; junction bases left unmatched: 9. Germline assignment: CDR1 LNHDA and CDR2 SQIVND (reference sequence). The CDR3 is made up of 14 amino acids. CDR3 sequence reads: CASSIGGGRPMQFF. DNA of the CDR3: TGTGCCAGTAGTATAGGGGGGGGAAGGCCCATGCAGTTCTTC. Filled out from reference TRBV19 and TRBJ2-1, the complete variable domain reads DGGITQSPKYLFRKEGQNVTLSCEQNLNHDAMYWYRQDPGQGLRLIYYSQIVNDFQKGDIAEGYSVSREKKESFPLTVTSAQKNPTAFYLCASSIGGGRPMQFFGPGTRLTVL.

The chain is built from TRBV10-3 and TRBJ2-3; 11 nucleotides line up with TRBD2. The germline V gene has CDR1 ENHRY and CDR2 SYGVKD. V lost 10 bases, J lost 0 bases, and 3 bases stayed unmatched. The CDR3 is made up of 14 amino acids. The CDR3 bases are TGTGCCACGGGACTAGCGGAGAGCACAGATACGCAGTATTTT. It specifies CATGLAESTDTQYF.

The table lists this clone with a few counts. The same CDR3 arises from other DNA sequences in this sample as well. The J gene is TRBJ1-6, the V gene TRBV2, with D hard to call. Germline CDR1 reads SNHLY; CDR2 reads FYNNEI. V was cut by 4 bases and J by 4 bases, with 5 bases left in between. The CDR3 has 13 amino acids. CDR3 nucleotides: TGTGCCAGCAGTGGAACTTATAATTCACCCCTCCACTTT. Translating it yields CASSGTYNSPLHF.

The gene calls are TRBV7-6 and TRBJ1-1; maybe TRBD1 (5 bases). Germline V gene sequence: CDR1 SGHVS, CDR2 FNYEAQ. The CDR3 is made up of 15 amino acids. Trimming stripped 1 base from V and 7 bases from J, with 16 bases between. CDR3 nucleotides: TGTGCCAGCAGCTTAGGGTATCCGGGGGTTAGTGAAGCTTTCTTT. Protein: CASSLGYPGVSEAFF.

This clone was detected once. The chain uses TRBV5-1 and TRBJ2-7; 7 nucleotides align to TRBD2. The germline V gene has CDR1 SGHRS and CDR2 YFSETQ. Trimming cost V 2 bases and J 1 base; bases outside gene matches: 3. The CDR3 extends over 14 amino acids. For the CDR3, the DNA is TGCGCCAGCAGCTTAGCGGGGAGGTCCTACGAGCAGTACTTC. It is translated as CASSLAGRSYEQYF.

This clone is a singleton in its sample. This chain connects TRBV7-9 to TRBJ2-7; a possible D gene is TRBD2 (6 bases). With 3 bases removed from V and 6 bases from J, the gap between germline ends came to 15 bases. CDR1 and CDR2 (germline): SEHNR, FQNEAQ (reference sequence). CDR3 length: 14 amino acids. The CDR3 sequence is CASSFPTRGAEQYF. The CDR3 nucleotides read TGTGCCAGCAGCTTCCCGACTAGAGGTGCCGAGCAGTACTTC. The entire variable domain, with the rest obtained from reference TRBV7-9 and TRBJ2-7, is as follows: DTGVSQNPRHKITKRGQNVTFRCDPISEHNRLYWYRQTLGQGPEFLTYFQNEAQLEKSRLLSDRFSAERPKGSFSTLEIQRTEQGDSAMYLCASSFPTRGAEQYFGPGTRLTVT.

In this sample, this clone turned up once. V gene TRBV7-6 combines with J gene TRBJ2-1; 9 positions match TRBD2. From germline, CDR1 is SGHVS and CDR2 FNYEAQ. The V gene end was trimmed by 1 base and the J gene end by 0 bases; junction bases not matched to a gene: 4. The CDR3 loop spans 17 amino acids. The CDR3 loop reads CASSLEAGGPSYNEQFF. In DNA form, the CDR3 reads TGTGCCAGCAGCTTAGAGGCGGGAGGGCCCTCCTACAATGAGCAGTTCTTC.

The CDR3 region is CASSLTGQGSEQYF. The CDR3 nucleotides read TGTGCCAGCAGCTTGACCGGACAGGGGAGCGAGCAGTACTTC. The chain is built from TRBV5-4 and TRBJ2-7, with 9 bases identical to TRBD1. CDR1 and CDR2 from the germline V gene are SGHNT and YYREEE (reference sequence). V lost 1 base, J lost 6 bases, and 5 bases stayed unmatched. This CDR3 has 14 residues.

The V call is TRBV30, the J call TRBJ1-1; perhaps TRBD1 as D (5 bases). Trimming shortened V by 1 base and J by 3 bases, and 9 bases separated the two germline ends. From germline, CDR1 is GTSNPN and CDR2 SVGIG (reference sequence). This CDR3 has 13 residues. CDR3 DNA sequence: TGTGCCTGGAGTGCAGACAGTTACACTGAAGCTTTCTTT. Translation gives CAWSADSYTEAFF.

V usage is TRBV10-2 and J usage is TRBJ1-1; maybe TRBD1 (6 bases). V lost 2 bases, J lost 4 bases, and 14 bases lay in between. The germline V gene encodes CDR1 WSHSY and CDR2 SAAADI. The CDR3 has 15 amino acids. CDR3 sequence reads: CASSESGGAGTEAFF. The CDR3 nucleotides read TGCGCCAGCAGTGAGAGTGGGGGGGCTGGCACTGAAGCTTTCTTT.

The genes are TRBV18 and TRBJ1-1; 8 positions match TRBD1. The CDR3 is 15 amino acids. Per the germline V gene, CDR1 is KGHSH and CDR2 is LQKENI. With 5 bases clipped from V and 3 bases from J, the junction kept 8 bases outside the gene matches. The CDR3 is CASSADRGGYTEAFF. The CDR3 DNA reads as TGTGCCAGCTCAGCCGACAGGGGTGGTTACACTGAAGCTTTCTTT.

The genes are TRBV19 and TRBJ1-2; TRBD1 agrees at 9 bases. Looked up from germline, CDR1 is LNHDA and CDR2 is SQIVND (reference sequence). V trimming: 6 bases; J trimming: 6 bases; junction bases outside the gene matches: 5. The CDR3 is 13 residues long. The CDR3 region has the DNA TGTGCCAGTAGGAACAGGGGGCAGGATGGCTACACCTTC. It yields the protein CASRNRGQDGYTF.

The chain is built from TRBV4-3 and TRBJ2-5, with 7 bases identical to TRBD2. Germline V lookup: CDR1 LGHNA, CDR2 YSLEER. Unmatched junction bases numbered 10, after V lost 4 bases and J lost 5 bases. The CDR3 totals 15 residues. DNA for the CDR3: TGCGCCAGCAGCCGTGGGGGGGAAATGGGGGAGACCCAGTACTTC. Its protein is CASSRGGEMGETQYF.

The rearrangement links TRBV30 to TRBJ1-6; D is undetermined. The CDR3 is 14 residues long. The germline V gene encodes CDR1 GTSNPN and CDR2 SVGIG (reference sequence). Trimming removed 0 bases at V and 7 bases at J, with 10 bases between. The CDR3 DNA reads as TGTGCCTGGAGTGTCTTACGGGAAAATTCACCCCTCCACTTT. This gives the protein CAWSVLRENSPLHF.

Concerning this clone itself: The junction and the germline gene differ at one end; a read error may be behind it. The CDR3 loop is CSSSLADSYGYTF. The CDR3 DNA follows: TGTTCCAGCAGCTTAGCCGACAGCTATGGCTACACCTTC. The chain joins TRBV7-9 to TRBJ1-2; a weak D match, TRBD1 (5 bases). Germline V lookup: CDR1 SEHNR, CDR2 FQNEAQ (reference sequence). The CDR3 is made up of 13 amino acids.